This T cell receptor beta chain was retrieved from a study of T cells in localized non-small cell lung cancer. Per the germline V gene, CDR1 is SGHTA and CDR2 is FQGNSA. The J segment lost 5 bases and the V segment lost 8 bases, leaving 4 bases of the junction unmatched. CDR3 length equals 13 residues. Sequencing used immunoSEQ multiplex PCR; TCRdb keeps in-frame clones, though not all of them. The table records around 15,000 clones, roughly 90% of them present only once. For this clone: Within the sample, other DNA sequences also encode this same CDR3.

The specimen comprised peripheral blood mononuclear cells, sampled before any cancer treatment. This chain uses TRBV7-2 with TRBJ2-2; 8 bases are shared with TRBD1. The receptor was derived from a man aged 40 to 70 with stage III lung adenocarcinoma. The CDR3 DNA reads TGTGCCAGCCGAGGGACAGGAACCGGGGAGCTGTTTTTT. The encoded protein is CASRGTGTGELFF. Supplemented by reference TRBV7-2 and TRBJ2-2, the full variable domain reads GAGVSQSPSNKVTEKGKDVELRCDPISGHTALYWYRQSLGQGLEFLIYFQGNSAPDKSGLPSDRFSAERTGGSVSTLTIQRTQQEDSAVYLCASRGTGTGELFFGEGSRLTVL.